This note documents a single T cell receptor (beta chain) sequence. This sample is drawn from a study of blood T cell repertoires in COVID-19. Whole-study context: The samples span acute and convalescent COVID-19 from the United States, Italy and Spain.

Germline V CDR1 and CDR2: MNHNY, SVGAGI (reference sequence). Trimming left V 2 bases short and J 5 bases short, with 12 bases between. This CDR3 spans 14 amino acids. Profiling relied on immunoSEQ multiplex PCR, and the TCRdb table lists in-frame clones only, not all of them. The sample lists about 80,000 clones; about 79% were seen once. The V and J genes are TRBV6-6 and TRBJ1-1, with a possible D match to TRBD1 (5 bases). This clonotype was sampled from a human donor in a cohort sampled during active COVID-19. Material for sequencing was peripheral blood. CDR3 protein: CASSYGGGETEAFF. CDR3 DNA sequence: TGTGCCAGCAGTTACGGGGGGGGTGAGACTGAAGCTTTCTTT.